The 6 T cell receptor beta chains presented below share a single source sample, sequenced in a study of cytomegalovirus exposure and HLA in healthy donors. Vbeta (60) and Jbeta (13) primers were used in the PCR. Clones were read by immunoSEQ multiplex PCR, and TCRdb kept only the in-frame ones, dropping some. The data contain about 190,000 clones, more than 75% of them singletons. Material for sequencing was PBMCs. These receptors were obtained from a woman aged 50 to 60 in good health and CMV-seropositive.

A single count supports this clone. The V gene is TRBV4-2, the J gene TRBJ2-7; TRBD2 matches 7 bases. Germline lookup yields CDR1 LGHNA and CDR2 YNFKEQ. Trimming at V came to 1 base and at J to 2 bases, leaving 5 bases not matched to a gene. This CDR3 contains 15 residues. The CDR3 bases are TGTGCCAGCAGCCAAGGGCTAGCGGCCACCTACGAGCAGTACTTC. It codes for CASSQGLAATYEQYF.

About this clone itself: One end of the junction varies from germline; a read error may be responsible. The chain combines TRBV7-7 with TRBJ1-2, with 10 bases that match TRBD1. Germline V lookup: CDR1 SSHAT, CDR2 FNYEAQ (reference sequence). The CDR3 extends over 18 amino acids. The CDR3 nucleotides are TGTGCTAGCAGCTTAGTTGGGACAGGGGTAAGCCTAATGGGTGGCTACACCTTC. Protein product: CASSLVGTGVSLMGGYTF.

The V call is TRBV2, the J call TRBJ1-3; D is undetermined. The V end lost 11 bases, the J end lost 0 bases, and 14 bases lay between the germline ends. The CDR3 extends over 14 amino acids. Germline V gene data show CDR1 as SNHLY and CDR2 as FYNNEI. The CDR3 spells CAVPAQSSGNTIYF. DNA for the CDR3: TGTGCCGTCCCTGCACAGTCCTCTGGAAACACCATATATTTT.

The chain combines TRBV7-3 with TRBJ1-5, with TRBD1 matching 8 bases. The CDR3 is 13 amino acids. J gave up 5 bases and V 5 bases, and 2 bases lay outside the gene matches. CDR1 and CDR2 from the germline V gene are SGHTA and FQGTGA. The CDR3 bases are TGTGCCAGCAGCACGGACAGGGATCAGCCCCAGCATTTT. This codes for CASSTDRDQPQHF.

This chain joins TRBV6-6 and TRBJ2-7; D call uncertain. Trimming removed 7 bases from V and 6 bases from J, with 7 bases in between. Germline V gene data show CDR1 as MNHNY and CDR2 as SVGAGI (reference sequence). CDR3 length: 10 amino acids. Written as DNA, the CDR3 is TGTGCCAGCAACTCGGGCGAGCAGTACTTC. Its protein is CASNSGEQYF.

CDR3: CASSSLTSSYNEQFF. In nucleotides, the CDR3 is TGTGCCAGCAGCTCCCTAACGAGCTCCTACAATGAGCAGTTCTTC. V and J are TRBV11-2 and TRBJ2-1; D is unclear. The CDR3 covers 15 residues. The V gene lost 4 bases and the J gene lost 0 bases, with 10 bases spanning the gap. The germline CDR1 and CDR2 sequences are SGHAT and FQNNGV.